This TCR beta chain was recovered during a study of T cells in Graves' hyperthyroidism and ophthalmopathy. The study, taken as a whole, reports: Ophthalmopathy, which appeared later, was predicted by the model a median about 5.9 months before onset. Most thyroid clonotypes with frequency above 0.001 were detected in blood.

The CDR3 has 11 amino acids. V lost 0 bases, J lost 5 bases, and 5 bases lay in between. Germline assignment: CDR1 GTSNPN and CDR2 SVGIG (reference sequence). What was amplified from RNA transcripts were TCR beta CDR3 regions. In the first-round RT-PCR of the TCR CDR3, the HTBI primer set was used. One entry per CDR3 protein results from TCRdb running MiXCR on the multiplex PCR reads. The table has roughly 420,000 distinct CDR3 sequences, around a sixth seen once; the top ten hold 7.7%. Among the patients, aged 18 to 65, hyperthyroidism was newly diagnosed and had lasted under 2 months. Uncontrolled infections, other autoimmune diseases, pregnancy or lactation led to exclusion of patients. For this clonotype: Its antigen is undetermined.

The origin of this receptor is a woman between 18 and 29 years old with Graves' hyperthyroidism. Sequencing was performed on blood. This chain links TRBV30 with TRBJ2-7, with D unresolved. For the CDR3, the DNA is TGTGCCTGGAGTGTGGGTGACGAGCAGTACTTC. This codes for CAWSVGDEQYF.